Below are 31 T cell receptor beta chains sequenced from a single sample in a study of T-cell reconstitution after alpha-beta-depleted transplantation in children. TCRbeta library construction was performed incorporating unique molecular identifiers. TCRdb called the PCR reads again in MiXCR, with one record for every CDR3 protein. Among some 600,000 distinct CDR3 sequences listed, 13% were seen once. The material sequenced was PBMCs, mostly from graft donor cells, taken 360 days after TCRalphabeta/CD19-depleted stem cell transplant. The receptor set was obtained from a male patient between 5 and 17 years old who had a stem cell transplant for acute myeloid leukemia, so the T cells may come from the graft donor.

Here the CDR3 reads CASSRATEYNEQFF. The CDR3 bases are TGCGCCAGCAGCCGGGCGACCGAGTACAATGAGCAGTTCTTC. The rearrangement uses TRBV4-3 and TRBJ2-1; D gene unclear. CDR1 and CDR2 (germline): LGHNA, YSLEER. With 4 bases removed from V and 4 bases from J, the gap between germline ends came to 11 bases. CDR3 length: 14 amino acids.

This clonotype was counted a few times. The gene calls are TRBV13 and TRBJ2-7; D is unclear. The germline CDR1 and CDR2 sequences are PRHDT and FYEKMQ (reference sequence). The CDR3 extends over 13 amino acids. The ends were cut back, 5 bases at V and 1 base at J, with 9 bases in the middle. The CDR3 protein is CASSIPESYEQYF. The CDR3 region has the DNA TGTGCCAGCAGCATCCCAGAATCCTACGAGCAGTACTTC. Using reference TRBV13 and TRBJ2-7 for the parts outside the CDR3, the full variable domain is AAGVIQSPRHLIKEKRETATLKCYPIPRHDTVYWYQQGPGQDPQFLISFYEKMQSDKGSIPDRFSAQQFSDYHSELNMSSLELGDSALYFCASSIPESYEQYFGPGTRLTVT.

The chain carries TRBV15 and TRBJ2-1, with 11 bases lining up with TRBD2. This CDR3 has 21 amino acids. The trim removed 1 base at V and 2 bases at J, leaving 16 bases unmatched. From germline, CDR1 is LNHNV and CDR2 YYDKDF (reference sequence). This CDR3 reads CATSRAGGLADYSWTYNEQFF. As DNA, the CDR3 is TGTGCCACCAGCAGAGCCGGGGGACTAGCGGATTATTCCTGGACCTACAATGAGCAGTTCTTC.

This clonotype was detected only a few times. The gene calls are TRBV5-6 and TRBJ1-5, with 10 bases lining up with TRBD1. The CDR3 has 18 amino acids. The ends lost 4 bases at V and 3 bases at J; junction bases unmatched: 13. Germline V CDR1 and CDR2: SGHDT, YYEEEE. This chain's CDR3 is CASSILTGTGASNQPQHF. CDR3 in DNA: TGTGCCAGCAGCATCCTGACCGGGACAGGGGCTTCCAATCAGCCCCAGCATTTT.

As for this clonotype: Being one base from a much bigger clone, this may be a read error. The rearrangement joins TRBV29-1 to TRBJ2-5; the D gene is possibly TRBD2 (7 bases). Germline CDR1 and CDR2: SQVTM and ANQGSEA. Between the trimmed V and J ends, which lost 3 bases and 7 bases, there was a span of 12 bases. The CDR3 contains 12 residues. The CDR3: CSVDEGGGTQYF. DNA for the CDR3: TGCAGCGTTGACGAGGGGGGGGGGACCCAGTACTTC.

This chain joins TRBV29-1 and TRBJ2-7, with 8 nucleotides matching TRBD2. CDR1 is SQVTM and CDR2 is ANQGSEA in the germline V gene. V was clipped by 6 bases and J by 6 bases; unmatched bases: 13. The CDR3 consists of 14 residues. This chain's CDR3 is CSVRLAIHPVEQYF. The CDR3 coding sequence is TGCAGCGTGAGACTAGCGATACATCCGGTCGAGCAGTACTTC.

The chain has TRBV20-1 and TRBJ2-5; D is undetermined. CDR3 length: 10 amino acids. Trimming cost V 3 bases and J 6 bases, with 5 bases left between them. Germline loops: CDR1 DFQATT, CDR2 SNEGSKA (reference sequence). The CDR3 reads CSASLQTQYF. The CDR3 coding sequence is TGCAGTGCTAGCCTTCAGACCCAGTACTTC.

This chain connects TRBV23-1 to TRBJ2-5; D could derive from TRBD1 or TRBD2 (5 bases each). TRBV23-1 is annotated as an ORF whose role is uncertain. The CDR3 is made up of 16 amino acids. V was clipped by 0 bases and J by 5 bases, with 16 bases between them. The CDR3 spells CASSQSPREKRETQYF. CDR3 DNA: TGCGCCAGCAGTCAATCGCCCAGGGAGAAACGCGAGACCCAGTACTTC.

Many counts were recorded for this clonotype. This chain connects TRBV28 to TRBJ2-6, with a possible D match to TRBD2 (5 bases). The germline gives CDR1 MDHEN, CDR2 SYDVKM. This CDR3 is built from 17 residues. Trimming removed 3 bases from V and 2 bases from J, with 14 bases in between. DNA for the CDR3: TGTGCCAGCAGTTTTGAACGGGGAACTACTGGGGCCAACGTCCTGACTTTC. As protein: CASSFERGTTGANVLTF.

Notes on this clonotype: The CDR3 carries no conserved terminal phenylalanine or tryptophan, so it likely arises from a read error. The chain links TRBV12-3 or TRBV12-4 to TRBJ1-1; D not resolved. The CDR3 has 14 residues. Trimming cost V 3 bases and J 5 bases, with 13 bases left between them. The CDR3 spells CASSFWGRATEAFY. Written as DNA, the CDR3 is TGTGCCAGCAGTTTTTGGGGTAGAGCAACTGAAGCTTTCTAT.

V gene TRBV14 combines with J gene TRBJ2-2, with no clear D. The CDR3 consists of 14 residues. Trimming removed 0 bases at V and 5 bases at J, with 7 bases between. CDR1 SGHDN and CDR2 FVKESK come from the germline V gene. In DNA, the CDR3 is TGTGCCAGCAGCCAAGACCTAGTAACCGGGGAGCTGTTTTTT. Translated: CASSQDLVTGELFF.

This clonotype was seen repeatedly, ten times or more. V and J are TRBV29-1 and TRBJ2-1, with D perhaps matching TRBD1 or TRBD2 (5 bases each). The CDR3 length is 12 residues. V was clipped by 6 bases and J by 3 bases, with 9 bases between them. Germline CDR1 SQVTM, CDR2 ANQGSEA. DNA for the CDR3: TGCAGCGTAGGGACCATCTACAATGAGCAGTTCTTC. Its protein is CSVGTIYNEQFF.

This clonotype has only a few counts. The CDR3 here is CASSLAGIHIQYF. The CDR3 DNA reads as TGCGCCAGCAGCTTGGCAGGCATACACATTCAGTACTTC. This chain joins TRBV5-1 and TRBJ2-4, with D hard to call. V dropped 0 bases and J dropped 8 bases, with 9 bases sitting between them. This CDR3 has 13 residues. CDR1 and CDR2 (germline): SGHRS, YFSETQ.

This clonotype was picked up many times. This chain uses TRBV6-5 with TRBJ2-3, with 11 bases matching TRBD2. The CDR3 covers 18 residues. V gave up 0 bases and J gave up 6 bases; unmatched junction bases: 11. CDR1 is MNHEY and CDR2 is SVGAGI in the germline V gene. CDR3 region: CASSYSGIAGGHMDTQYF. CDR3 DNA sequence: TGTGCCAGCAGTTACTCTGGAATAGCGGGGGGGCATATGGATACGCAGTATTTT.

The sample holds many counts of this clonotype. V and J are TRBV10-3 and TRBJ1-1; D uncertain. CDR1 ENHRY and CDR2 SYGVKD come from the germline V gene. Trimming removed 4 bases from V and 1 base from J, with 10 bases in between. CDR3 length equals 14 residues. In nucleotides, the CDR3 is TGTGCCATCAGTGGGGATAGGTGGAACACTGAAGCTTTCTTT. Its translation is CAISGDRWNTEAFF.

The gene calls are TRBV27 and TRBJ2-5, with D uncertain. The CDR3 is made up of 15 amino acids. The V end lost 6 bases, the J end lost 0 bases, and 14 bases lay between the germline ends. CDR1 and CDR2 (germline): MNHEY, SMNVEV (reference sequence). The CDR3 nucleotides are TGTGCCAGCAGCGACCCCAGGAAGTACCAAGAGACCCAGTACTTC. Its translation: CASSDPRKYQETQYF.

This clonotype was observed a few times. This sequence joins TRBV3-1 and TRBJ2-1, with TRBD2 matching 11 bases. Trimming cost V 1 base and J 4 bases; bases outside gene matches: 9. Looked up from germline, CDR1 is LGHDT and CDR2 is YNNKEL (reference sequence). There are 18 residues in the CDR3. The CDR3 sequence: CASSQAQPGLADYNEQFF. In DNA form, the CDR3 reads TGTGCCAGCAGCCAAGCCCAACCGGGACTAGCGGATTACAATGAGCAGTTCTTC.

This clonotype appeared many times. This rearrangement joins TRBV7-2 to TRBJ2-1; 8 nucleotides match TRBD2. This CDR3 spans 16 amino acids. Germline V gives CDR1 SGHTA, CDR2 FQGNSA. Trimming cost V 1 base and J 3 bases; bases outside gene matches: 5. This chain's CDR3 is CASSLVRTSRYNEQFF. The CDR3 nucleotides are TGTGCCAGCAGCTTAGTTCGGACTAGCCGCTACAATGAGCAGTTCTTC.

This clonotype appeared a few times. The chain couples TRBV4-3 to TRBJ2-7; 11 bases are shared with TRBD2. The germline gives CDR1 LGHNA, CDR2 YSLEER. J was trimmed by 0 bases and V by 2 bases; bases with no gene match: 6. The length of the CDR3 is 17 residues. CDR3 in DNA: TGCGCCAGCAGCCAATCTCCCCTAGCGGGAGGCTCCTACGAGCAGTACTTC. Translated, it gives CASSQSPLAGGSYEQYF.

This clonotype was seen ten or more times. The J gene is TRBJ2-3, the V gene TRBV29-1; the D is unclear. Germline V CDR1 and CDR2: SQVTM, ANQGSEA. With 0 bases removed from V and 8 bases from J, the gap between germline ends came to 0 bases. This CDR3 comprises 9 residues. DNA for the CDR3: TGCAGCGTTGAAGATACGCAGTATTTT. This translates into CSVEDTQYF.

This clonotype appeared a few times. The genes are TRBV5-1 and TRBJ1-2; no firm D call. This CDR3 is built from 13 residues. CDR1 and CDR2 (germline): SGHRS, YFSETQ. Deletions cut 4 bases from V and 8 bases from J, with 15 bases between. This CDR3 reads CASSLGPTGGYTF. CDR3 in DNA: TGCGCCAGCAGCCTGGGCCCGACCGGGGGCTACACCTTC.

Many counts were recorded for this clonotype. The chain couples TRBV20-1 to TRBJ2-5; D remains unclear. Per germline, CDR1 DFQATT and CDR2 SNEGSKA (reference sequence). The CDR3 has 11 amino acids. Trimming removed 3 bases from V and 2 bases from J, with 4 bases in between. The CDR3 DNA reads as TGCAGTGCTAGGATACAAGAGACCCAGTACTTC. Encoded protein: CSARIQETQYF.

V and J are TRBV6-2 or TRBV6-3 and TRBJ2-2; D is possibly TRBD2 (5 bases). This CDR3 is built from 14 residues. The germline V and J ends were trimmed by 4 bases and 7 bases, with 13 bases remaining between them. Germline CDR1 reads MNHEY; CDR2 reads SVGEGT. CDR3 region: CASSFTRVHGELFF. CDR3 DNA sequence: TGTGCCAGCAGTTTCACTAGAGTGCACGGGGAGCTGTTTTTT.

This clonotype came up many times. The rearrangement joins TRBV10-3 to TRBJ2-7; D unclear. This CDR3 region has 17 residues. Germline lookup yields CDR1 ENHRY and CDR2 SYGVKD. Trimming shortened V by 3 bases and J by 3 bases, and 21 bases separated the two germline ends. Here the CDR3 reads CAISEALDLRSLYEQYF. As DNA, the CDR3 is TGTGCCATCAGTGAAGCCCTAGATCTACGGTCCCTCTACGAGCAGTACTTC.

The rearrangement uses TRBV12-3 or TRBV12-4 and TRBJ2-3; 7 positions match TRBD2. This CDR3 has 20 amino acids. Germline trimming cut 3 bases from V and 1 base from J; bases unmatched to any gene: 19. The CDR3 is CASSLGGAGLPSYGTDTQYF. The CDR3 DNA follows: TGTGCCAGCAGTTTGGGAGGAGCGGGGCTCCCTTCGTACGGCACAGATACGCAGTATTTT.

This clonotype was seen repeatedly, ten times or more. V gene TRBV20-1 combines with J gene TRBJ2-7; 11 positions agree with TRBD1. Germline-derived CDR1 and CDR2 are DFQATT and SNEGSKA (reference sequence). The V segment lost 3 bases and the J segment 4 bases; nucleotides outside the gene matches: 8. This CDR3 is 15 amino acids long. The CDR3 DNA reads TGCAGTGCTAGCGGACAGGGGGCGTCTTGGTACGAGCAGTACTTC. Translation: CSASGQGASWYEQYF.

The genes are TRBV7-2 and TRBJ2-7, with unresolved D. CDR1 and CDR2 from the germline V gene are SGHTA and FQGNSA. V was trimmed by 6 bases and J by 3 bases, leaving 9 bases between them. The CDR3 is 12 residues long. DNA for the CDR3: TGTGCCAGCAGTCAAATAATCTACGAGCAGTACTTC. Translation gives CASSQIIYEQYF.

At least ten counts were recorded for this clonotype. This sequence joins TRBV7-9 and TRBJ2-1; TRBD1 aligns across 7 bases. The germline gives CDR1 SEHNR, CDR2 FQNEAQ (reference sequence). The CDR3 is 17 amino acids. V lost 5 bases, J lost 0 bases, and 10 bases stayed unmatched. The CDR3 region is CASSQGGTLSSYNEQFF. CDR3 in DNA: TGTGCCAGCAGCCAAGGGGGCACGTTAAGCTCCTACAATGAGCAGTTCTTC.

This clonotype came up a few times. The rearrangement joins TRBV10-3 to TRBJ2-7, with D uncertain. The length of the CDR3 is 14 residues. Trimming removed 4 bases at V and 0 bases at J, with 10 bases between. Germline V gives CDR1 ENHRY, CDR2 SYGVKD. CDR3 coding DNA: TGTGCCATCAGTGGGCTACAGCGCTCCTACGAGCAGTACTTC. This codes for CAISGLQRSYEQYF.

This clonotype was seen repeatedly, ten times or more. V usage is TRBV7-8 and J usage is TRBJ2-2; no firm D call. Looked up from germline, CDR1 is SGHVS and CDR2 is FQNEAQ. Trimming removed 3 bases from V and 1 base from J, with 12 bases in between. CDR3 size: 16 residues. Here the CDR3 reads CASSFASTVNTGELFF. The CDR3, as DNA: TGTGCCAGCAGCTTCGCTTCTACGGTGAACACCGGGGAGCTGTTTTTT.

This clonotype showed up just a few times. This CDR3 is CASGLATSTGTGFGGELFF. DNA for the CDR3: TGTGCTAGTGGTTTGGCCACTTCTACCGGGACAGGTTTCGGCGGGGAGCTGTTTTTT. This rearrangement joins TRBV12-5 to TRBJ2-2; 8 nucleotides line up with TRBD1. After removal of 1 base from V and 7 bases from J, the junction contained 17 bases not matched to a gene. The germline V gene has CDR1 LGHNT and CDR2 FRNRAP. The length of the CDR3 is 19 residues.